This TCR beta chain was profiled in a study of vaccination and CD4 T cells after COVID-19. Overall study: Mild disease affected several convalescent patients and severe disease one, all SARS-CoV-2 positive by nasal swab PCR. Post-vaccine sample collection happened at a median of about 72 days after dose two, ranging 14 to 241.

Germline V lookup: CDR1 KGHSH, CDR2 LQKENI. CDR3 length equals 14 residues. With V trimmed by 10 bases and J by 3 bases, 8 bases remained unmatched. This clonotype was picked up one time. The antigen remains unidentified. Treatment denoted: 10-day PBMC culture with coronavirus spike peptide pools or control peptides (ViraFEST assay). Once obtained from cultured CD4+ T cells, the DNA was sequenced using the Oncomine TCR Beta short-read assay. TCRdb called the PCR reads again in MiXCR, with one record for every CDR3 protein. The table has some 11,000 distinct CDR3 sequences, around half seen once; the top ten hold approximately 15%.

The TCR sequence derives from a human donor who had recovered from COVID-19. The sequencing input was CD4+ T cells from blood, cultured in vitro. The V and J genes are TRBV18 and TRBJ2-2, with 7 bases that match TRBD1. This CDR3 reads CATTTGIDTGELFF. DNA of the CDR3: TGTGCCACCACGACAGGGATCGACACCGGGGAGCTGTTTTTT.